This T cell receptor (beta chain) is from a study of cytotoxic CD8 clonotypes in ibrutinib-treated CLL. Across the study: Partial response occurred in approximately 24 patients and complete response in 2; at median about 70 months, approximately 14 remained remitted and approximately 12 progressed. Points from the study as a whole: Baseline clonality was higher than in age-matched healthy donors and moved in step with circulating CD8+ T-cell counts.

For this clone: Its specificity is not known.

Depth targeted 1 in 200,000 to 1 in 1 million T cells, averaging roughly 9.3x coverage per clonotype. Generated by immunoSEQ multiplex PCR, the TCRdb table keeps only in-frame clones and is missing some. The table has some 84,000 clones, about 86% seen once. Trimming removed 0 bases at V and 5 bases at J, with 10 bases between. The CDR3 consists of 14 residues. CDR1 is KGHSH, CDR2 LQKENI, per germline. Specimen: PBMCs, collected before ibrutinib treatment. This receptor was identified in a human donor with chronic lymphocytic leukemia. V is TRBV18 and J is TRBJ2-5; D unresolved. In nucleotides, the CDR3 is TGTGCCAGCTCACCACCAAGCCCTCGGGAGACCCAGTACTTC. Translating gives CASSPPSPRETQYF.